Presented here are 21 T cell receptor beta chains from one specimen sequenced in a study of response to subunit inactivated influenza vaccine. TCRdb fed the RT-PCR reads into MiXCR, producing one record per CDR3 protein. The top ten clones hold 6% to 8% of a sample with 650,000 to 800,000 distinct CDR3 sequences, about 15% of them seen once. The specimen was PBMCs from blood, collected roughly 2 weeks before vaccination. These receptors all come from a man aged 45-65 years who received an inactivated influenza vaccine.

This clonotype was seen a handful of times. This rearrangement joins TRBV5-6 to TRBJ2-2, with D perhaps TRBD2 (5 bases). The CDR3 is 16 amino acids. V was trimmed by 4 bases and J by 2 bases, leaving 15 bases between them. Germline V gene sequence: CDR1 SGHDT, CDR2 YYEEEE. The CDR3 here is CASSRWTGRNTGELFF. For the CDR3, the DNA is TGTGCCAGCAGCCGATGGACTGGGCGCAACACCGGGGAGCTGTTTTTT.

The chain recombines TRBV9 with TRBJ2-1; TRBD2 might be the D (5 bases). This CDR3 is 14 amino acids long. The V end lost 4 bases, the J end lost 7 bases, and 15 bases lay between the germline ends. Germline V gene data show CDR1 as SGDLS and CDR2 as YYNGEE. The CDR3 loop reads CASSPRASSNEQFF. The CDR3 nucleotides are TGTGCCAGCAGCCCGCGGGCCAGCTCAAATGAGCAGTTCTTC.

The chain joins TRBV30 to TRBJ1-1, with 8 bases lining up with TRBD1. The V segment lost 5 bases and the J segment 11 bases; nucleotides outside the gene matches: 13. Germline V lookup: CDR1 GTSNPN, CDR2 SVGIG (reference sequence). This CDR3 comprises 13 residues. CDR3: CAWGHTGGVWAFF. For the CDR3, the DNA is TGTGCCTGGGGACACACAGGGGGGGTTTGGGCTTTCTTT.

The chain combines TRBV7-8 with TRBJ2-4; D is ambiguous. Trimming took 5 bases from V and 0 from J, leaving 14 bases between them. CDR1 is SGHVS, CDR2 FQNEAQ, per germline. This CDR3 has 16 residues. Here the CDR3 DNA reads TGTGCCAGCAGCACAATCGGCTCGGGAGCCAAAAACATTCAGTACTTC. It encodes CASSTIGSGAKNIQYF.

This clonotype was recorded a few times. The rearrangement uses TRBV11-2 and TRBJ2-7; 10 bases match TRBD1. Germline CDR1 is SGHAT and CDR2 is FQNNGV. J lost 3 bases, V lost 5 bases, and 13 bases had no gene match. The CDR3 is 17 amino acids. As DNA, the CDR3 is TGTGCCAGCAGCCCAGCCGGGACAGGGGTTTGGGTCTACGAGCAGTACTTC. This sequence encodes CASSPAGTGVWVYEQYF.

This chain joins TRBV6-1 and TRBJ1-6; 7 bases are a match to TRBD1. Looked up from germline, CDR1 is MNHNS and CDR2 is SASEGT. The CDR3 totals 15 residues. J lost 0 bases, V lost 5 bases, and 1 base had no gene match. The chain's CDR3 is CASSTGASYNSPLHF. CDR3 in DNA: TGTGCCAGCAGTACAGGGGCCTCCTATAATTCACCCCTCCACTTT.

V and J are TRBV5-1 and TRBJ2-7; D gene unclear. Trimming cost V 0 bases and J 3 bases, with 13 bases left between them. Germline values: CDR1 SGHRS, CDR2 YFSETQ. The CDR3 sequence is 15 residues long. The CDR3 DNA reads TGCGCCAGCAGCTTGGATCGAGGCTCCCGCTACGAGCAGTACTTC. It specifies CASSLDRGSRYEQYF.

This clonotype has just a few counts. J is TRBJ2-7 and V is TRBV5-1; weak D call: TRBD2 (6 bases). Germline values: CDR1 SGHRS, CDR2 YFSETQ. The CDR3 is made up of 15 amino acids. V dropped 0 bases and J dropped 7 bases, with 17 bases sitting between them. The CDR3 DNA reads as TGCGCCAGCAGCTTGGGGGCTAGCGCCTCGGGTGAGCAGTACTTC. This gives the protein CASSLGASASGEQYF. The entire variable domain, with the rest obtained from reference TRBV5-1 and TRBJ2-7, is as follows: KAGVTQTPRYLIKTRGQQVTLSCSPISGHRSVSWYQQTPGQGLQFLFEYFSETQRNKGNFPGRFSGRQFSNSRSEMNVSTLELGDSALYLCASSLGASASGEQYFGPGTRLTVT.

Ten or more counts support this clonotype. This sequence joins TRBV2 and TRBJ2-1, with D perhaps matching TRBD1 or TRBD2 (5 bases each). The CDR3 is 17 residues long. CDR1 and CDR2 (germline): SNHLY, FYNNEI. V was pared by 3 bases and J by 0 bases, with 15 bases between. CDR3 DNA: TGTGCCAGCAGTGACCGGGACCTCCGGAGCTCCTACAATGAGCAGTTCTTC. This encodes CASSDRDLRSSYNEQFF.

In its sample, this clonotype was seen a few times. The chain employs TRBV29-1 and TRBJ2-4; D call uncertain. Germline V lookup: CDR1 SQVTM, CDR2 ANQGSEA. V was pared by 0 bases and J by 1 base, with 16 bases between. The CDR3 has 17 residues. CDR3 coding DNA: TGCAGCGTTGAAGATCGAGCCACTTTGGGGGCCAAAAACATTCAGTACTTC. Encoded protein: CSVEDRATLGAKNIQYF.

This chain connects TRBV6-1 to TRBJ1-1; D is possibly TRBD1 (6 bases). The germline CDR1 and CDR2 sequences are MNHNS and SASEGT. CDR3 length: 14 residues. V was shortened by 6 bases and J by 5 bases, with 16 bases between the two germline ends. The CDR3 DNA sequence: TGTGCCAGCAGCGTAGGGGGAGATTTAACTGAAGCTTTCTTT. Protein sequence: CASSVGGDLTEAFF.

This clonotype was counted a few times. This sequence joins TRBV18 and TRBJ1-1; D might be TRBD1 (5 bases). The ends were cut back, 3 bases at V and 4 bases at J, with 9 bases in the middle. CDR3 length equals 13 residues. Germline values: CDR1 KGHSH, CDR2 LQKENI. CDR3 nucleotides: TGTGCCAGCTCACCCGGGGCCCCCACTGAAGCTTTCTTT. Translation gives CASSPGAPTEAFF.

This clonotype has more than one count but fewer than ten. V is TRBV12-3 or TRBV12-4 and J is TRBJ2-7; D gene unclear. Trimming removed 6 bases at V and 8 bases at J, with 14 bases between. CDR3 length: 12 amino acids. CDR3 nucleotides: TGTGCCAGCAGAATCGACGGCGGCAAGCAGTACTTC. It specifies CASRIDGGKQYF.

This chain connects TRBV5-6 to TRBJ2-3; D unresolved. CDR1 and CDR2 from the germline V gene are SGHDT and YYEEEE. The length of the CDR3 is 14 residues. V was trimmed by 2 bases and J by 0 bases, leaving 7 bases between them. The CDR3 sequence: CASSFVRSTDTQYF. The CDR3 nucleotides read TGTGCCAGCAGCTTTGTTCGGAGCACAGATACGCAGTATTTT. Combining the CDR3 with reference TRBV5-6 and TRBJ2-3 gives the whole variable domain DAGVTQSPTHLIKTRGQQVTLRCSPKSGHDTVSWYQQALGQGPQFIFQYYEEEERQRGNFPDRFSGHQFPNYSSELNVNALLLGDSALYLCASSFVRSTDTQYFGPGTRLTVL.

This clonotype was seen more than once but under ten times. The chain recombines TRBV29-1 with TRBJ2-1; D possibly corresponds to TRBD2 (7 bases). V was pared by 7 bases and J by 7 bases, with 23 bases between. From germline, CDR1 is SQVTM and CDR2 ANQGSEA. The CDR3 runs 15 residues. Here the CDR3 reads CSAALGGAGRNEQFF. The DNA for the CDR3 is TGCAGCGCCGCACTTGGGGGGGCAGGTCGAAATGAGCAGTTCTTC.

The chain joins TRBV4-1 to TRBJ1-2; D is unresolved. Germline V gives CDR1 MGHRA, CDR2 YSYEKL. V lost 0 bases to trimming and J lost 5 bases, with 13 bases between them. The CDR3 spans 15 residues. As DNA, the CDR3 is TGCGCCAGCAGCCAAGAAGGGATCGGAATATATGGCTACACCTTC. Residues: CASSQEGIGIYGYTF.

The rearrangement uses TRBV12-3 or TRBV12-4 and TRBJ1-2; weak D call: TRBD1 (5 bases). Trimming shortened V by 0 bases and J by 6 bases, and 11 bases separated the two germline ends. The CDR3 has 14 residues. The CDR3 loop is CASSLAGPQNGYTF. CDR3 DNA: TGTGCCAGCAGTTTAGCGGGGCCACAGAATGGCTACACCTTC.

The table lists this clonotype with a few counts. The chain links TRBV6-1 to TRBJ2-1; 8 bases are a match to TRBD2. CDR1 is MNHNS and CDR2 is SASEGT in the germline V gene. J lost 5 bases, V lost 4 bases, and 4 bases had no gene match. The CDR3 extends over 14 amino acids. Written as DNA, the CDR3 is TGTGCCAGCAGTGTGGCGGGAGGAAACAATGAGCAGTTCTTC. Its translation is CASSVAGGNNEQFF.

About this clonotype itself: Compared with germline, one end of the junction differs, possibly owing to a read error. The gene calls are TRBV12-3 or TRBV12-4 and TRBJ1-1; D remains unclear. The CDR3 is made up of 14 amino acids. CDR3 amino acids: CASILRSRASEAFF. CDR3 DNA sequence: TGTGCCAGCATTTTACGGTCGCGAGCCTCTGAAGCTTTCTTT.

This chain links TRBV28 with TRBJ2-7; TRBD1 matches 7 bases. J was trimmed by 6 bases and V by 5 bases; bases with no gene match: 10. Per germline, CDR1 MDHEN and CDR2 SYDVKM. The CDR3 extends over 14 amino acids. The CDR3 DNA reads as TGTGCCAGCAGTCGAACGGGACAGACGGGCGAGCAGTACTTC. As protein: CASSRTGQTGEQYF.

The chain joins TRBV7-9 to TRBJ2-1; TRBD1 aligns across 7 bases. The germline CDR1 and CDR2 sequences are SEHNR and FQNEAQ (reference sequence). V was clipped by 6 bases and J by 9 bases; unmatched bases: 14. This CDR3 contains 15 residues. The CDR3 DNA reads as TGTGCCAGCAGTTCCGCAGGGGGAAGCCGGGGTGAGCAGTTCTTC. Translation: CASSSAGGSRGEQFF. The full variable domain, in which reference TRBV7-9 and TRBJ2-1 provide the parts outside the CDR3, is DTGVSQNPRHKITKRGQNVTFRCDPISEHNRLYWYRQTLGQGPEFLTYFQNEAQLEKSRLLSDRFSAERPKGSFSTLEIQRTEQGDSAMYLCASSSAGGSRGEQFFGPGTRLTVL.